These 3 T cell receptor beta chains were sequenced from one sample in a study of T cell repertoires in cytomegalovirus infection. TCRdb reprocessed the reads with MiXCR, giving one entry per CDR3 protein. The repertoire includes about 89,000 distinct CDR3 sequences, less than 30% of them detected once, and approximately 71% sits in the top ten. These receptors' targets are unknown. The sample in question was CD8+ T cells from cultured PBMCs, obtained from culture after CMV antigen stimulation. The receptors stem from a human donor in good health (CMV status not recorded). Some clones in this sample may be carry-over from other donors' samples.

The J gene is TRBJ2-2, the V gene TRBV30; the D is unclear. This CDR3 has 12 amino acids. The germline gives CDR1 GTSNPN, CDR2 SVGIG (reference sequence). Trimming removed 5 bases at V and 2 bases at J, with 6 bases between. CDR3 in DNA: TGTGCCTGGTCGATTAACACCGGGGAGCTGTTTTTT. The encoded protein is CAWSINTGELFF.

The J gene is TRBJ2-1, the V gene TRBV10-3; 11 bases agree with TRBD2. The J segment lost 8 bases and the V segment lost 0 bases, leaving 12 bases of the junction unmatched. Germline V gene lookup returns CDR1 ENHRY and CDR2 SYGVKD. The CDR3 is 18 residues long. The CDR3 sequence is CAISESSFGTSGLYEQFF. The CDR3 DNA follows: TGTGCCATCAGTGAGTCGTCTTTTGGGACTAGCGGTCTCTATGAGCAGTTCTTC.

This chain links TRBV12-3 or TRBV12-4 with TRBJ1-1; a weak D match, TRBD1 (5 bases). The CDR3 contains 13 residues. Between the trimmed V and J ends, which lost 3 bases and 3 bases, there was a span of 8 bases. CDR3: CASSLGGHTEAFF. The CDR3 DNA follows: TGTGCCAGCAGTTTGGGGGGTCACACTGAAGCTTTCTTT.